What follows are 17 T cell receptor beta chains derived from one specimen sequenced in a study of blood T cell repertoires in COVID-19. The data were produced by immunoSEQ multiplex PCR, yet TCRdb's version contains in-frame clones alone and is incomplete. The sample contains around 56,000 clones, roughly 70% of which appear only once. The source material was peripheral blood. The receptors here all came from a woman between 45 and 65 years old with active or convalescent COVID-19.

In this sample, this clone turned up a few times. This chain joins TRBV19 and TRBJ2-5; 9 bases line up with TRBD1. Trimming cost V 11 bases and J 4 bases; bases outside gene matches: 8. This CDR3 has 13 residues. Germline-derived CDR1 and CDR2 are LNHDA and SQIVND (reference sequence). The CDR3 region is CASRTGEGETQYF. DNA of the CDR3: TGTGCCTCCAGGACAGGGGAAGGAGAGACCCAGTACTTC.

This rearrangement joins TRBV2 to TRBJ2-5; TRBD1 is a possible D gene (7 bases). V lost 8 bases, J lost 2 bases, and 21 bases lay in between. This CDR3 has 16 amino acids. Germline assignment: CDR1 SNHLY and CDR2 FYNNEI. The CDR3 spells CASSFSGAGGQETQYF. CDR3 sequence (DNA): TGTGCCAGCTCCTTTAGCGGAGCAGGGGGGCAAGAGACCCAGTACTTC.

As to this clone: One end of the junction is discordant with germline, which a read error may explain. This chain links TRBV9 with TRBJ2-1, with D maybe TRBD1 (5 bases). Germline V gene sequence: CDR1 SGDLS, CDR2 YYNGEE. This CDR3 has 15 amino acids. CDR3 sequence (DNA): TGTGCCAGCAGCGTAGACAGGAGCTCCTACACTGAGCAGTTCTTC. Its translation is CASSVDRSSYTEQFF.

The chain recombines TRBV3-1 (or the pseudogene TRBV3-2) with TRBJ2-7; D remains ambiguous. The germline V gene has CDR1 LGHDT and CDR2 YNNKEL (reference sequence). The CDR3 length is 13 residues. The germline V and J ends were trimmed by 5 bases and 1 base, with 9 bases remaining between them. CDR3 in DNA: TGTGCCAGCAGCTCTCCCTTTTCCTACGAGCAGTACTTC. Its translation is CASSSPFSYEQYF.

The V and J genes are TRBV19 and TRBJ1-5; no reliable D call. V lost 3 bases and J 0 bases, leaving 12 bases between the germline ends. Germline CDR1 is LNHDA and CDR2 is SQIVND (reference sequence). CDR3 size: 16 residues. The CDR3 here is CASSIRQSLSNQPQHF. As DNA, the CDR3 is TGTGCCAGTAGTATTCGACAATCCCTTAGCAATCAGCCCCAGCATTTT.

The chain combines TRBV30 with TRBJ1-5, with a tentative D call TRBD1 (6 bases). Germline loops: CDR1 GTSNPN, CDR2 SVGIG (reference sequence). This CDR3 has 14 residues. V was shortened by 6 bases and J by 4 bases, with 16 bases between the two germline ends. The CDR3, as DNA: TGTGCCTGTACTACCACAGGGAAGAATCAGCCCCAGCATTTT. Residues: CACTTTGKNQPQHF.

The chain couples TRBV6-5 to TRBJ2-1; 7 bases are a match to TRBD1. The CDR3 length is 14 residues. Germline assignment: CDR1 MNHEY and CDR2 SVGAGI. V dropped 5 bases and J dropped 8; count of bases not matched to a gene: 9. The CDR3 region is CASSRPGTDDEQFF. The CDR3 coding sequence is TGTGCCAGCAGTAGGCCCGGGACAGACGATGAGCAGTTCTTC.

In this sample, this clone turned up many times. The chain joins TRBV19 to TRBJ2-2, with 7 bases that match TRBD2. The CDR3 covers 16 residues. Germline V lookup: CDR1 LNHDA, CDR2 SQIVND (reference sequence). V shed 2 bases and J 6 bases; nucleotides not matched to a gene: 9. The CDR3 spells CASSIKGGRGAGELFF. The CDR3 DNA is TGTGCCAGTAGTATAAAAGGCGGGAGAGGGGCCGGGGAGCTGTTTTTT.

This clone was observed a few times. This sequence joins TRBV6-1 and TRBJ2-5; 13 nucleotides align to TRBD2. This CDR3 is 17 amino acids long. After removal of 3 bases from V and 0 bases from J, the junction contained 4 bases not matched to a gene. The germline V gene has CDR1 MNHNS and CDR2 SASEGT. The CDR3 loop reads CASSEELAGGNQETQYF. CDR3 in DNA: TGTGCCAGCAGTGAGGAACTAGCGGGAGGGAACCAAGAGACCCAGTACTTC.

This rearrangement joins TRBV10-1 to TRBJ2-2; D call uncertain. Germline-derived CDR1 and CDR2 are WNHNN and SYGVQD (reference sequence). The CDR3 consists of 12 residues. Trimming stripped 6 bases from V and 5 bases from J, with 7 bases between. The CDR3 protein is CASRITTGELFF. CDR3 DNA: TGCGCCAGCAGGATAACAACCGGGGAGCTGTTTTTT.

The chain is built from TRBV7-8 and TRBJ1-5; 7 bases line up with TRBD1. The germline V gene encodes CDR1 SGHVS and CDR2 FQNEAQ. The length of the CDR3 is 17 residues. Germline trimming cut 5 bases from V and 0 bases from J; bases unmatched to any gene: 10. The CDR3 reads CASSLGQALYSNQPQHF. CDR3 nucleotide sequence: TGTGCCAGCAGCCTAGGACAGGCTCTTTATAGCAATCAGCCCCAGCATTTT.

This chain links TRBV28 with TRBJ1-2; no clear D gene. V was shortened by 3 bases and J by 0 bases, with 14 bases between the two germline ends. There are 16 residues in the CDR3. From germline, CDR1 is MDHEN and CDR2 SYDVKM. This chain's CDR3 is CASSFRFWGANYGYTF. CDR3 sequence (DNA): TGTGCCAGCAGTTTTAGATTTTGGGGAGCTAACTATGGCTACACCTTC.

The V gene is TRBV24-1, the J gene TRBJ1-2; 9 nucleotides align to TRBD1. After removal of 3 bases from V and 4 bases from J, the junction contained 5 bases not matched to a gene. The CDR3 is made up of 15 amino acids. Germline-derived CDR1 and CDR2 are KGHDR and SFDVKD. The CDR3 sequence is CATSDGGTGLYGYTF. CDR3 sequence (DNA): TGTGCCACCAGTGATGGGGGGACAGGGCTCTATGGCTACACCTTC.

This rearrangement joins TRBV3-1 (or the pseudogene TRBV3-2) to TRBJ2-1; 8 bases match TRBD2. The CDR3 has 15 amino acids. CDR1 LGHDT and CDR2 YNNKEL come from the germline V gene (reference sequence). V dropped 0 bases and J dropped 5; count of bases not matched to a gene: 3. Here the CDR3 DNA reads TGTGCCAGCAGCCAAGATGGGACTAGGCACAATGAGCAGTTCTTC. Translation: CASSQDGTRHNEQFF.

The V call is TRBV7-8, the J call TRBJ2-3; 7 bases map to TRBD2. V was clipped by 5 bases and J by 7 bases; unmatched bases: 15. The CDR3 length is 16 residues. Germline assignment: CDR1 SGHVS and CDR2 FQNEAQ. CDR3 DNA: TGTGCCAGCAGCCCCCAGCGGGGCCTCAAGAGGTATACGCAGTATTTT. Its translation: CASSPQRGLKRYTQYF.

Only a few counts were recorded for this clone. V is TRBV2 and J is TRBJ2-7; 7 positions agree with TRBD1. Per the germline V gene, CDR1 is SNHLY and CDR2 is FYNNEI. J gave up 2 bases and V 7 bases, and 11 bases lay outside the gene matches. The CDR3 loop spans 15 amino acids. CDR3 amino acids: CASTSPAGGTYEQYF. In nucleotides, the CDR3 is TGTGCCAGCACATCCCCCGCAGGGGGAACCTACGAGCAGTACTTC.

The rearrangement joins TRBV19 to TRBJ2-3, with D possibly TRBD1 on 5 matching bases. CDR3 length equals 17 residues. Germline CDR1 LNHDA, CDR2 SQIVND (reference sequence). Deletions cut 1 base from V and 0 bases from J, with 14 bases between. The CDR3 loop reads CASSIAGGRASTDTQYF. DNA for the CDR3: TGTGCCAGTAGTATAGCCGGCGGCAGGGCTAGCACAGATACGCAGTATTTT.